These T cell receptor beta chains were read from a single sample in a study of blood T cell repertoires in COVID-19. TCRdb's table, derived via immunoSEQ multiplex PCR, lists solely in-frame clones and lacks some. The profile shows 400,000 to 550,000 clones, about 85% of them singletons. The sample was PBMCs or T cells enriched from blood (not recorded which). The receptors were sampled from a woman between 18 and 30 years old with acute COVID-19. Each CDR3 is given with its conserved first and last residue. A D gene is named only where the DNA matches it firmly. Not every row has a clone size; where given, it reads once, few, many or a size class.

v_gene,d_gene,j_gene,abundance,CDR3nt,CDR3aa
TRBV12-5,TRBD2,TRBJ2-2,.,TGTGCTAGTGGTCAAGTTCGGACTAGCGGGAACACCGGGGAGCTGTTTTTT,CASGQVRTSGNTGELFF
TRBV3-1/TRBV3-2,TRBD1,TRBJ2-7,.,TGTGCCAGCAGCCAAGCACAGGGGGCTTCTTACGAGCAGTACTTC,CASSQAQGASYEQYF
TRBV19,.,TRBJ1-5,.,TGTGCCAGTAAAAGTTCCTCAGGGAGGACTCAGCCCCAGCATTTT,CASKSSSGRTQPQHF
TRBV5-4,.,TRBJ1-5,.,TGTGCCAGCAGCGCCGGGACTTCGGATCAGCCCCAGCATTTT,CASSAGTSDQPQHF
TRBV9,.,TRBJ2-5,.,TGTGCCAGCAGCGTACAGGTGGGAGAGACCCAGTACTTC,CASSVQVGETQYF
TRBV13,.,TRBJ2-1,.,TGTGCCAGCAGCCCAGCCCCACCGGGAGGGGGCGGGAATGAGCAGTTCTTC,CASSPAPPGGGGNEQFF
TRBV28,.,TRBJ1-5,.,TGTGCCAGCAGTTCAGGCAATCAGCCCCAGCATTTT,CASSSGNQPQHF
TRBV7-6,TRBD2,TRBJ2-1,few,TGTGCCAGCAGCTTAGTGGGGGGGGACTATAACAATGAGCAGTTCTTC,CASSLVGGDYNNEQFF
TRBV4-3,.,TRBJ2-7,.,TGCGCCAGCAGCCAAGATGCGGTCTCCTACGAGCAGTACTTC,CASSQDAVSYEQYF
TRBV28,TRBD2,TRBJ2-3,.,TGTGCCAGCAGTTTTAGGGGACTAGCGGGAGTAGAAGGAACAAATACGCAGTATTTT,CASSFRGLAGVEGTNTQYF
TRBV7-2,TRBD1,TRBJ1-6,.,TGTGCCAGCACCAACAGGGGGGATTCACCCCTCCACTTT,CASTNRGDSPLHF
TRBV19,.,TRBJ1-6,.,TGTGCCAGTAGTATCTCCAACGCAGCGGCACCCCTCCACTTT,CASSISNAAAPLHF
TRBV18,.,TRBJ1-5,.,TGTGCCAGCTCAAGATACAGGGATCAGCCCCAGCATTTT,CASSRYRDQPQHF
TRBV20-1,.,TRBJ1-4,.,TGCAGTGCTAGTAGGTGGGGAGACAAACTGTTTTTT,CSASRWGDKLFF
TRBV2,TRBD1,TRBJ1-4,.,TGTGCCAGCAAGGGACAGGTAGCAACTAATGAAAAACTGTTTTTT,CASKGQVATNEKLFF
TRBV29-1,.,TRBJ2-1,.,TGCAGCGTTCGAATTGACAGACCCACCCAATACAATGAGCAGTTCTTC,CSVRIDRPTQYNEQFF
TRBV5-5,TRBD2,TRBJ2-7,.,TGTGCCAGCAGCTTGGATCCCGGGGGGGAACAGTACTTC,CASSLDPGGEQYF
TRBV11-2,.,TRBJ2-1,.,TGTGCCAGCAGCTTCGACTCCAGGGGAACCTACAATGAGCAGTTCTTC,CASSFDSRGTYNEQFF
TRBV7-2,.,TRBJ2-1,.,TGTGCCAGCAGCTTTAGCGGTCCGGACTACAATGAGCAGTTCTTC,CASSFSGPDYNEQFF
TRBV6-1,.,TRBJ1-4,.,TGTGCCAGCAGTGAACAGGGTTTTGAAAAACTGTTTTTT,CASSEQGFEKLFF
TRBV7-9,TRBD2,TRBJ2-7,.,TGTGCCAGCACCCGACGGGGGGGTCTTATCACCTACGAGCAGTACTTC,CASTRRGGLITYEQYF
TRBV30,TRBD1,TRBJ2-1,.,TGTGCCTGGGGACAGGGGGCTTACAATGAGCAGTTCTTC,CAWGQGAYNEQFF
TRBV7-9,.,TRBJ1-4,once,TGTGCCAGCAGCCCAACAGTAAGCGAAAAACTGTTTTTT,CASSPTVSEKLFF
TRBV9,.,TRBJ1-3,.,TGTGCCAGCAGCGCCGCAGGTGACTCTGGAAACACCATATATTTT,CASSAAGDSGNTIYF
TRBV4-1,.,TRBJ2-5,few,TGCGCCAGCAGCCCCACGAGGTCAGAGACCCAGTACTTC,CASSPTRSETQYF
TRBV5-5,.,TRBJ1-6,.,TGTGCCAGCAGCTTTAGGGAGGGCAGCTCCTATAATTCACCCCTCCACTTT,CASSFREGSSYNSPLHF
TRBV12-5,.,TRBJ1-5,.,TGTGCTAGTGGACTCGACTCGTACGGCGGGTTAGGGAATCAGCCCCAGCATTTT,CASGLDSYGGLGNQPQHF